This TCR beta chain was sequenced in a study of CD8 T cells in ankylosing spondylitis. Overall study findings and caveats: Disease-linked clones displayed a CD8+ phenotype and appeared relatively rarely in peripheral blood. Reportedly, matched ankylosing spondylitis synovial fluid was significantly enriched for disease-linked clones. About 8 highly homologous variants made up a TCR beta motif, and this motif appeared characteristic of ankylosing spondylitis blood.

CDR3 length: 14 residues. V lost 10 bases and J lost 7, with 20 bases in between. From germline, CDR1 is SNHLY and CDR2 FYNNEI. Scientists made TCR beta libraries using quantitative 5'-RACE with molecular barcodes. TCRdb recomputed calls from the 5' RACE reads with MiXCR, one row per CDR3 protein. The sample shows 39,000 or so distinct CDR3 sequences, under 13% of them seen only once. This clonotype has just a few counts. Antigen unknown. The chain carries TRBV2 and TRBJ2-1; the D gene could be TRBD1 or TRBD2 (5 bases each). This sequence originates from a male donor with ankylosing spondylitis or in good health (not recorded which). Material: blood, either unsorted or a sorted T cell fraction (not recorded which). This chain's CDR3 is CATQGAGTPNEQFF. CDR3 DNA sequence: TGTGCCACCCAAGGGGCAGGGACGCCGAATGAGCAGTTCTTC.